This is a list of T cell receptor beta chains from one sample in a study of Graves' ophthalmopathy and Graves' hyperthyroidism. TCRdb fed the multiplex PCR reads into MiXCR, producing one record per CDR3 protein. The sample lists almost 750,000 distinct CDR3 sequences; roughly 40% were seen once. The specimen sequenced was peripheral blood. The receptors were sampled from an adult man with Graves' ophthalmopathy. Each CDR3 is given with its conserved first and last residue. D genes are given only for firm matches. The size of a clone is reported for some rows only, either as once, few or many, or as a class for expanded clones.

clone_size cdr3_length d_call j_call v_call cdr3_aa cdr3_nt
few 19 NA TRBJ2-6 TRBV7-9 CASSLPPKAGYSGANVLTF TGTGCCAGCAGCTTACCCCCGAAGGCCGGATACTCTGGGGCCAACGTCCTGACTTTC
NA 13 NA TRBJ2-7 TRBV7-2 CASSEGGPEEQYF TGTGCCAGCAGTGAGGGTGGGCCGGAGGAGCAGTACTTC
NA 14 NA TRBJ2-7 TRBV5-1 CASSLPGAGEEQYF TGCGCCAGCAGTTTGCCAGGGGCCGGGGAGGAGCAGTACTTC
NA 15 NA TRBJ2-3 TRBV25-1 CASSEVAGGHNEQYF TGTGCCAGCAGTGAAGTTGCCGGGGGACACAATGAGCAGTATTTT
many 14 TRBD1 TRBJ1-2 TRBV20-1 CSAPGTGGGHGYTF TGCAGTGCCCCCGGGACAGGGGGCGGTCATGGCTACACCTTC
NA 13 NA TRBJ2-5 TRBV3-1 CASSLGTAETQYF TGTGCCAGCAGCCTCGGAACTGCGGAGACCCAGTACTTC
NA 14 TRBD1 TRBJ1-5 TRBV24-1 CATSDPGQGAPQHF TGTGCCACCAGTGACCCAGGACAGGGGGCACCCCAGCATTTT
NA 14 NA TRBJ2-5 TRBV24-1 CATSASGVGETQYF TGTGCCACCAGTGCTAGTGGCGTTGGGGAGACCCAGTACTTC
NA 11 NA TRBJ1-1 TRBV29-1 CSLTANTEAFF TGCAGCCTTACGGCGAACACTGAAGCTTTCTTT
NA 14 TRBD2 TRBJ2-7 TRBV7-2 CAGSLVGLAYEQYF TGCGCCGGCAGCTTGGTGGGACTAGCCTACGAGCAGTACTTC
once 17 TRBD2 TRBJ2-2 TRBV25-1 CASSQDLAGGLTGELFF TGCGCCAGCAGCCAAGATTTAGCGGGAGGCCTCACCGGGGAGCTGTTTTTT
NA 19 TRBD1 TRBJ2-6 TRBV7-9 CASSFQPGQRFSGANVLTF TGTGCCAGCAGCTTTCAGCCGGGACAGAGATTCTCTGGGGCCAACGTCCTGACTTTC
NA 15 NA TRBJ1-2 TRBV20-1 CSVRDTTGGNYGYTF TGCAGTGTTAGAGATACGACGGGTGGTAACTATGGCTACACCTTC
NA 16 TRBD2 TRBJ2-5 TRBV5-1 CASSPESGSAWETQYF TGCGCCAGCAGCCCCGAGAGCGGGAGCGCCTGGGAGACCCAGTACTTC
many 15 NA TRBJ1-1 TRBV10-3 CAIRGYTETNTEAFF TGTGCCATCAGGGGGTATACTGAGACGAACACTGAAGCTTTCTTT
NA 16 TRBD1 TRBJ1-1 TRBV20-1 CSAKGTGLAWVTEAFF TGCAGTGCTAAAGGGACAGGACTCGCATGGGTCACTGAAGCTTTCTTT
few 14 NA TRBJ2-7 TRBV20-1 CSARQGPFDYEQYF TGCAGTGCTAGACAGGGGCCTTTTGACTACGAGCAGTACTTC
few 16 NA TRBJ2-2 TRBV11-2 CASSLGPALNTGELFF TGTGCCAGCAGCTTAGGTCCGGCTTTGAACACCGGGGAGCTGTTTTTT
few 17 TRBD2 TRBJ2-5 TRBV13 CASSSGVAGGPGETQYF TGTGCCAGCAGCTCCGGGGTAGCGGGAGGGCCTGGCGAGACCCAGTACTTC
NA 18 NA TRBJ2-5 TRBV4-3 CASSQALLQGGDQETQYF TGCGCCAGCAGCCAAGCCCTGCTGCAGGGCGGGGACCAAGAGACCCAGTACTTC
NA 14 NA TRBJ1-1 TRBV29-1 CSVDEQGFYTEAFF TGCAGCGTTGACGAGCAGGGCTTTTACACTGAAGCTTTCTTT
many 15 TRBD1 TRBJ1-6 TRBV2 CASRDQGARNSPLHF TGTGCCAGCAGGGACCAGGGGGCGAGGAATTCACCCCTCCACTTT
few 15 NA TRBJ2-2 TRBV6-5 CASSYEGPNTGELFF TGTGCCAGCAGTTACGAGGGGCCGAACACCGGGGAGCTGTTTTTT
NA 14 TRBD2 TRBJ2-7 TRBV20-1 CSARVGTNSYEQYF TGCAGTGCTAGAGTCGGGACTAACTCCTACGAGCAGTACTTC
few 13 NA TRBJ1-2 TRBV6-5 CASRSQGRGGYTF TGTGCCAGCAGATCTCAGGGTCGGGGTGGCTACACCTTC